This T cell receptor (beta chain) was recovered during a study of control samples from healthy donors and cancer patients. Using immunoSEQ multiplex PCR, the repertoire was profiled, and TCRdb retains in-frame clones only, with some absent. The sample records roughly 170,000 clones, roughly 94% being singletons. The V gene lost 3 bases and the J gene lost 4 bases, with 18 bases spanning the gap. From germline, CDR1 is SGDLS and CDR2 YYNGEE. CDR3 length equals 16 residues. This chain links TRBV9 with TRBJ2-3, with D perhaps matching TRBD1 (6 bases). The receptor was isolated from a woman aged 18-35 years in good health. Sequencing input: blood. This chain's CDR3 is CASSALGASLPDTQYF. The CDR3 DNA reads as TGTGCCAGCAGCGCACTGGGGGCTAGCCTCCCAGATACGCAGTATTTT.